The 10 T cell receptor beta chains below were found in one sample sequenced in a study of cytomegalovirus exposure and HLA in healthy donors. The table came from immunoSEQ multiplex PCR; TCRdb's copy has only in-frame clones and leaves some out. The profile shows 90,000 to 150,000 clones, around nine tenths of them singletons. Sequencing was done on a sample of PBMCs. The receptors were gathered from a man aged 18 to 29 in good health and CMV-seropositive.

V gene TRBV5-8 combines with J gene TRBJ2-2; 10 nucleotides line up with TRBD2. V shed 3 bases and J 0 bases; nucleotides not matched to a gene: 14. In germline, CDR1 is SGHTS, CDR2 YDEGEE. This CDR3 comprises 20 residues. CDR3 protein: CASSWLPPGLANTNTGELFF. In nucleotides, the CDR3 is TGTGCCAGCAGCTGGCTCCCGCCGGGACTAGCGAATACGAACACCGGGGAGCTGTTTTTT.

The chain carries TRBV6-5 and TRBJ1-1; TRBD1 agrees at 7 bases. With 6 bases clipped from V and 4 bases from J, the junction kept 11 bases outside the gene matches. Germline loops: CDR1 MNHEY, CDR2 SVGAGI. The CDR3 totals 15 residues. Here the CDR3 reads CASRSHRGGSTEAFF. CDR3 nucleotides: TGTGCCAGCAGGAGCCACAGGGGAGGTAGCACTGAAGCTTTCTTT.

This rearrangement joins TRBV6-6 to TRBJ1-2; 11 bases fit TRBD1. This CDR3 region has 16 residues. CDR1 is MNHNY and CDR2 is SVGAGI in the germline V gene (reference sequence). The J segment lost 8 bases and the V segment lost 1 base, leaving 9 bases of the junction unmatched. CDR3 sequence (DNA): TGTGCCAGCAGTTACTATTTGGGGGACAGGGGGAGAGGCTACACCTTC. Its translation: CASSYYLGDRGRGYTF.

V and J are TRBV14 and TRBJ1-3; 7 bases are a match to TRBD1. The CDR3 loop spans 17 amino acids. V lost 1 base to trimming and J lost 3 bases; unmatched junction nucleotides: 9. In germline, CDR1 is SGHDN, CDR2 FVKESK. The CDR3: CASSQGGGATGGNTIYF. CDR3 sequence (DNA): TGTGCCAGCAGCCAAGGAGGGGGCGCGACCGGTGGAAACACCATATATTTT.

In DNA form, the CDR3 reads TGTGCCAGCGTACCTCCCCCGGGGTCAATGAACACTGAAGCTTTCTTT. Encoded protein: CASVPPPGSMNTEAFF. The J gene is TRBJ1-1, the V gene TRBV28, with unresolved D. This CDR3 has 16 residues. The germline CDR1 and CDR2 sequences are MDHEN and SYDVKM. V was trimmed by 8 bases and J by 0 bases, leaving 19 bases between them.

V is TRBV19 and J is TRBJ2-2; 7 bases are a match to TRBD1. This CDR3 is 15 amino acids long. Germline V gives CDR1 LNHDA, CDR2 SQIVND (reference sequence). V was clipped by 4 bases and J by 3 bases; unmatched bases: 5. CDR3 protein: CASSTRDRYTGELFF. As DNA, the CDR3 is TGTGCCAGTAGTACACGGGACAGATACACCGGGGAGCTGTTTTTT.

V and J are TRBV4-1 and TRBJ2-3, with 10 bases identical to TRBD1. V dropped 0 bases and J dropped 6; count of bases not matched to a gene: 6. From germline, CDR1 is MGHRA and CDR2 YSYEKL. The CDR3 extends over 16 amino acids. The CDR3 bases are TGCGCCAGCAGCCAAGAGGACAGGGGGTTGTCGGATACGCAGTATTTT. This sequence encodes CASSQEDRGLSDTQYF.

This chain connects TRBV25-1 to TRBJ1-4, with 9 bases matching TRBD1. V trimming: 5 bases; J trimming: 5 bases; junction bases outside the gene matches: 12. CDR1 and CDR2 from the germline V gene are MGHDK and SYGVNS. This CDR3 region has 17 residues. CDR3 residues: CASSITGTGIPNEKLFF. In DNA form, the CDR3 reads TGTGCCAGCAGTATCACCGGGACAGGGATTCCAAATGAAAAACTGTTTTTT.

The chain carries TRBV5-4 and TRBJ1-1, with D unresolved. The CDR3 is 13 amino acids. V was clipped by 4 bases and J by 0 bases, with 7 bases between them. Germline CDR1 is SGHNT and CDR2 is YYREEE (reference sequence). CDR3 region: CASSPKLNTEAFF. DNA for the CDR3: TGTGCCAGCAGCCCTAAATTGAACACTGAAGCTTTCTTT.

The chain uses TRBV2 and TRBJ2-3; the match to TRBD2 covers 9 bases. The ends lost 2 bases at V and 2 bases at J; junction bases unmatched: 8. The V gene's germline CDR1 is SNHLY and CDR2 FYNNEI. The CDR3 spans 17 residues. The CDR3 DNA reads as TGTGCCAGCAGTGAAAAGTGGGTAGCGGGGGCCACAGATACGCAGTATTTT. As protein: CASSEKWVAGATDTQYF.